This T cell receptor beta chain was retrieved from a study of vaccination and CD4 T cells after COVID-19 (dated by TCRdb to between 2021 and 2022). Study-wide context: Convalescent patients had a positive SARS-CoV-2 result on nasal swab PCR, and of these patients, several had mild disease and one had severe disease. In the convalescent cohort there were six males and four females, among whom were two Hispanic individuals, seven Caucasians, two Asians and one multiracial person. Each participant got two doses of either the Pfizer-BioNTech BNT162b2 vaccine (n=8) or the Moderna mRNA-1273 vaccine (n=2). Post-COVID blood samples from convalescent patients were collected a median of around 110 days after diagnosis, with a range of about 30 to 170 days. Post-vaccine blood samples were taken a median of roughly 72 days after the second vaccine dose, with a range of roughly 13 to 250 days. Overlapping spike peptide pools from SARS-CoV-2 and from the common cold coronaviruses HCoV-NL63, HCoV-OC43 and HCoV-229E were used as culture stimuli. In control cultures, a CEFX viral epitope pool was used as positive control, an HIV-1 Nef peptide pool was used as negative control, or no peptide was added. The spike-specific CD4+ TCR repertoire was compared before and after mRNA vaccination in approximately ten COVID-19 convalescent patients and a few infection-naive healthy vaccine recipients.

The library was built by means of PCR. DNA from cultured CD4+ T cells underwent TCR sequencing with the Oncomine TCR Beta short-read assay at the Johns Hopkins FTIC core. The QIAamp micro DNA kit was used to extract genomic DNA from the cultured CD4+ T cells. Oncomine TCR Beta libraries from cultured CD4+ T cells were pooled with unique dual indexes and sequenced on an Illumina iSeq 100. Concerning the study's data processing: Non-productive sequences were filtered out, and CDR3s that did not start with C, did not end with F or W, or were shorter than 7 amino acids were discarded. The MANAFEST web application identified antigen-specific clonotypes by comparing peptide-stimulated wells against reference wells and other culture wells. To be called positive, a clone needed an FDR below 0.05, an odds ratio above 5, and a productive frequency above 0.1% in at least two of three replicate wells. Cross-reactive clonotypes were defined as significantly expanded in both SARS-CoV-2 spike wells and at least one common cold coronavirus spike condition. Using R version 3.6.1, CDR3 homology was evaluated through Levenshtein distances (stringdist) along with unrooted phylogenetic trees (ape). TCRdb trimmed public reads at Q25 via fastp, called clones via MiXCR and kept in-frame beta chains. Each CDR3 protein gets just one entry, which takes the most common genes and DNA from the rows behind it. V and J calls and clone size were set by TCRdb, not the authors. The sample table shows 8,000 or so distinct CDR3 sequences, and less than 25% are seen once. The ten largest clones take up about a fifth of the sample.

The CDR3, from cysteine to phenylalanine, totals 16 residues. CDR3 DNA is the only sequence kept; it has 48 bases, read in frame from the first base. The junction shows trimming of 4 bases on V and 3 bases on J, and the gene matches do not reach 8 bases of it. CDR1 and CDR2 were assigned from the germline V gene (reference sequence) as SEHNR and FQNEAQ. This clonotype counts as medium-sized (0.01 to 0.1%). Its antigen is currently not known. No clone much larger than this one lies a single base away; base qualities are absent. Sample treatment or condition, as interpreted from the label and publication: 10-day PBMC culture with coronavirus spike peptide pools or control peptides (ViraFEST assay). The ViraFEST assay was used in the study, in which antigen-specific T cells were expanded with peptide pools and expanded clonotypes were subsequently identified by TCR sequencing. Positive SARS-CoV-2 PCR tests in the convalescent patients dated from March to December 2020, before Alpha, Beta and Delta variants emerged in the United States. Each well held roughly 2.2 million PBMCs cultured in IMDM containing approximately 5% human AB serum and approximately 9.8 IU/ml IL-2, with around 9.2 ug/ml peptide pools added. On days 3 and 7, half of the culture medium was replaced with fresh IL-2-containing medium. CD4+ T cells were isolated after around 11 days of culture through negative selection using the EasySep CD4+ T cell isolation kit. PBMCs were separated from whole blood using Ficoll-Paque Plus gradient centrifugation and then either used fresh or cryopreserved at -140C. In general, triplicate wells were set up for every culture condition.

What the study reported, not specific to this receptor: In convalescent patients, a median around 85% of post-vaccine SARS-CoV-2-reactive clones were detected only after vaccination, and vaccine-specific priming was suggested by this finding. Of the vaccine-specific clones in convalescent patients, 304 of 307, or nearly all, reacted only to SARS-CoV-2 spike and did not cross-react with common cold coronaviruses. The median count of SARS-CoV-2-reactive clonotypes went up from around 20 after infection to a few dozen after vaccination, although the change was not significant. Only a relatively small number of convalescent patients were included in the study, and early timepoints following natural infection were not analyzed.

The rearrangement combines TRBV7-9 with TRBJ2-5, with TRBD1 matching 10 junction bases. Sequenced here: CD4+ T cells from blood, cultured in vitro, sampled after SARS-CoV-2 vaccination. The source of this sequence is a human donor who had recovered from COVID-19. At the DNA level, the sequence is TGTGCCAGCAGCTCCCGGGGGGGGACAGGGGAAGAGACCCAGTACTTC. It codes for CASSSRGGTGEETQYF.